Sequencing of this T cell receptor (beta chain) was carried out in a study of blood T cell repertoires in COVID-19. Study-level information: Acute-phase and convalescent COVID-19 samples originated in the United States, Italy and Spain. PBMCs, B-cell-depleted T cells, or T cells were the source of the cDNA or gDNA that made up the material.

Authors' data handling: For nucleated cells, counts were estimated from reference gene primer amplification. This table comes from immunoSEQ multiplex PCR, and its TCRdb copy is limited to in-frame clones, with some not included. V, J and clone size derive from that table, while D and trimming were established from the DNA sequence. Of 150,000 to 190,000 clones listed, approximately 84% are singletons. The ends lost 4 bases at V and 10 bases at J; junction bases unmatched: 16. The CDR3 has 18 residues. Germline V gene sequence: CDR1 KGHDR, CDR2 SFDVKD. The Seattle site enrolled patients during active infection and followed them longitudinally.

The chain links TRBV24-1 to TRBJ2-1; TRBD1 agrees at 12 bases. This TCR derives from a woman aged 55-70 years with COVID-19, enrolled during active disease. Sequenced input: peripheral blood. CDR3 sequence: CATSDNTGTGGPRVEQFF. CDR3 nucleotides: TGTGCCACCAGTGACAATACCGGGACAGGGGGCCCCCGAGTAGAGCAGTTCTTC.